Listed below are T cell receptor beta chains from one sample, sequenced in a study of beta chain features in type 1 diabetes. Some clones are missing from TCRdb's copy, which holds only in-frame ones; the method was immunoSEQ multiplex PCR. The table has hundreds of thousands of clones, roughly 15% seen once; the top ten hold 0.015% to 0.017%. Sequenced: naive CD4+ T cells from blood. These receptor sequences come from a man aged 18 to 29 with type 1 diabetes. The CDR3 runs from the conserved cysteine through the conserved F or W. D genes are given only for firm matches. Clone size is stated in some rows and not others, as once, few, many or a class when expanded.

d_call clone_size j_call v_call cdr3_nt cdr3_aa
NA NA TRBJ2-3 TRBV7-9 TGTGCCAGCAGCCCAGGGGTAGGAGAGACTAGCCCCTATACGCAGTATTTT CASSPGVGETSPYTQYF
TRBD2 NA TRBJ2-7 TRBV28 TGTGCCAGCGTTGGCGCGGGGGGATCCTACGAGCAGTACTTC CASVGAGGSYEQYF
NA few TRBJ1-1 TRBV10-3 TGTGCCATCAGTGAGTTAGGCCGGGCCAGCGGGAACACTGAAGCTTTCTTT CAISELGRASGNTEAFF
TRBD1 NA TRBJ2-1 TRBV18 TGTGCCAGCTCACCGAATGGTCCCGGGACAGGGTCGGATGAGCAGTTCTTC CASSPNGPGTGSDEQFF
NA few TRBJ1-2 TRBV28 TGTGCCAGCAGCCGTGGGGGGAGCGGTGGCTACACCTTC CASSRGGSGGYTF
NA few TRBJ1-5 TRBV18 TGTGCCAGCTCCGGGGACTTTGATCAGCCCCAGCATTTT CASSGDFDQPQHF
NA NA TRBJ2-3 TRBV7-2 TGTGCCAGCAGCTTTGTACAACCCTCCACAGATACGCAGTATTTT CASSFVQPSTDTQYF
NA NA TRBJ2-7 TRBV7-2 TGTGCCAGCAGCTTAGACGGGACATCTCACCTGGGGCAGTACTTC CASSLDGTSHLGQYF
NA NA TRBJ2-5 TRBV7-9 TGTGCCAGCAGCCCCGGACAGAACATACAAGAGACCCAGTACTTC CASSPGQNIQETQYF
TRBD1 NA TRBJ1-1 TRBV7-9 TGTGCCAGCAGCAGAAAAGGACAGGGTAATGAAGCTTTCTTT CASSRKGQGNEAFF
TRBD1 NA TRBJ2-5 TRBV6-5 TGTGCCAGCAGTTCCCATTGGACAGGGAGAGAGACCCAGTACTTC CASSSHWTGRETQYF
NA NA TRBJ1-1 TRBV6-5 TGTGCCAGCAGTTACTCCAGAAAAACTGAAGCTTTCTTT CASSYSRKTEAFF
TRBD1 few TRBJ1-2 TRBV20-1 TGCAGTGCCACACAGGGGGCTGGCTACACCTTC CSATQGAGYTF
NA few TRBJ1-2 TRBV19 TGTGCCAGTAGAGGGGTTCAAAGTTACTATGGCTACACCTTC CASRGVQSYYGYTF
NA NA TRBJ2-7 TRBV7-9 TGTGCCAGCAGCTTAGATGGGGGCGAAAGGGCGCAGTACTTC CASSLDGGERAQYF
TRBD1 NA TRBJ2-7 TRBV5-6 TGTGCCAGCAGTCTCCTGGGACAGGGGGACGAGCAGTACTTC CASSLLGQGDEQYF
NA NA TRBJ2-3 TRBV15 TGTACCACCAGCCCCACAGGGGATACGCAGTATTTT CTTSPTGDTQYF
TRBD1 few TRBJ1-1 TRBV7-2 TGTGCCAGCAGCAGGGACAGGAGAACTGAAGCTTTCTTT CASSRDRRTEAFF
TRBD1 NA TRBJ1-5 TRBV5-1 TGCGCCAGCAGCCAGGGACAGGGGAACAATCAGCCCCAGCATTTT CASSQGQGNNQPQHF
TRBD1 NA TRBJ1-1 TRBV5-1 TGCGCCAGCAGCTACGTCCGGGGACAGGGCTCTGAAGCTTTCTTT CASSYVRGQGSEAFF
TRBD2 few TRBJ2-1 TRBV11-2 TGTGCCAGCAGCATGACTAGCGGGGGACAGTATGAGCAGTTCTTC CASSMTSGGQYEQFF
NA few TRBJ2-7 TRBV27 TGTGCCAGCAGTTTAGGGGCTCCGGGCAGGGGCTACGAGCAGTACTTC CASSLGAPGRGYEQYF
NA NA TRBJ2-1 TRBV7-2 TGTGCCAGCAGCTTAGAGCGGGCCCCTTACAATGAGCAGTTCTTC CASSLERAPYNEQFF
NA NA TRBJ1-5 TRBV5-1 TGCGCCAGCAGCTTGTTCGGCAATCAGCCCCAGCATTTT CASSLFGNQPQHF
TRBD2 NA TRBJ2-5 TRBV7-2 TGTGCCAGCAGCTTAGTTGCGGGAGAGGGGACCCAGTACTTC CASSLVAGEGTQYF
NA NA TRBJ1-2 TRBV1 TGCACCAGCAGCCCCGGTCGTAACTATGGCTACACCTTC CTSSPGRNYGYTF
NA NA TRBJ1-6 TRBV30 TGTGCCTGGAGCCTTGACAGCGAAACCAATTCACCCCTCCACTTT CAWSLDSETNSPLHF
TRBD1 NA TRBJ1-2 TRBV6-1 TGTGCCAGCAGGTTACAGGGGGCAGAGGGCTACACCTTC CASRLQGAEGYTF
TRBD1 few TRBJ2-7 TRBV6-6 TGTGCCAGCAGTAAACCCGGACAGGGGGATTATGAGCAGTACTTC CASSKPGQGDYEQYF
TRBD1 NA TRBJ2-2 TRBV28 TGTGCCAGCACCCCCGGGGCAGGGGGAGCCGGGGAGCTGTTTTTT CASTPGAGGAGELFF
TRBD1 NA TRBJ1-1 TRBV7-9 TGTGCCAGCAGCCTATTGGGACAGACACACACTGAAGCTTTCTTT CASSLLGQTHTEAFF
NA NA TRBJ2-1 TRBV5-4 TGTGCCAGCAGCGCAGGGGGGACCCTACGTGAGCAGTTCTTC CASSAGGTLREQFF
NA few TRBJ2-7 TRBV5-1 TGCGCCAGCAGTCAAGGGACTGTTCTTTCCTACGAGCAGTACTTC CASSQGTVLSYEQYF
TRBD1 many TRBJ2-5 TRBV4-3 TGCGCCAGCAGCCTAGGACAGGGAGAGACCCAGTACTTC CASSLGQGETQYF
TRBD2 NA TRBJ2-1 TRBV5-4 TGTGCCAGCAGCTTGGGACTAGCGGGATCCTACAATGAGCAGTTCTTC CASSLGLAGSYNEQFF
NA NA TRBJ2-1 TRBV10-3 TGTGCCATCAGCAGGGAGGCTGAGCAGTTCTTC CAISREAEQFF
NA NA TRBJ2-7 TRBV9 TGTGCCAGCAGCGTAGAACGGGCGGGGGAGCAGTACTTC CASSVERAGEQYF
TRBD2 NA TRBJ2-3 TRBV18 TGTGCCAGCTCACCACGACTAGCGGGAGGGCGCTCAGATACGCAGTATTTT CASSPRLAGGRSDTQYF
TRBD1 NA TRBJ2-5 TRBV11-2 TGTGCCAGCAGAGGACAGGGACGTGAGACCCAGTACTTC CASRGQGRETQYF
NA NA TRBJ2-2 TRBV30 TGTGCCTGGAGAGCCCTCCTCACCGGGGAGCTGTTTTTT CAWRALLTGELFF